These T cell receptor beta chains were read from a single sample in a study of cytomegalovirus exposure and HLA in healthy donors. Sequenced by immunoSEQ multiplex PCR; TCRdb stores in-frame clones only, minus some. The profile shows about 140,000 clones, 73% of them singletons. Specimen: PBMCs. The receptor source for this set is a human donor in good health. Both conserved end residues are part of each CDR3.

TRBV5-1	TRBJ2-2	CASILSPLRGGELFF
TRBV11-2	TRBJ1-1	CASSSAVTGGTEAFF
TRBV7-9	TRBJ2-5	CASSSLLAGDQETQYF
TRBV5-1	TRBJ2-3	CASSLAGSQDTQYF
TRBV5-4	TRBJ2-3	CASSPRRAGGLGYTQYF
TRBV2	TRBJ1-2	CASSEGGYYGYTF
TRBV7-9	TRBJ1-2	CASRGQPNDYTF
TRBV11-1	TRBJ2-7	CASSSTSGRYEQYF
TRBV30	TRBJ1-1	CAWSVRVRTEAFF
TRBV6-5	TRBJ2-7	CASSYGASRYEQYF
TRBV10-3	TRBJ2-5	CAIRAGGGQETQYF
TRBV29-1	TRBJ2-1	CSVAQGPNEQFF
TRBV7-6	TRBJ2-1	CASSANRGSSYNEQFF
TRBV2	TRBJ2-3	CASRHRLNTDTQYF
TRBV5-6	TRBJ1-1	CASSLGARGTEAFF
TRBV10-3	TRBJ1-2	CAISGTLNYGYTF
TRBV12-5	TRBJ1-1	CASGPWTGDEAFF
TRBV19	TRBJ2-7	CASSPSRGQGVIEQYF
TRBV5-1	TRBJ1-2	CASSLVSGPYGYTF
TRBV5-4	TRBJ1-1	CASSLGGGMNTEAFF
TRBV25-1	TRBJ2-7	CASSETIGDYEQYF
TRBV10-3	TRBJ2-2	CAISDGQENTGELFF
TRBV29-1	TRBJ2-5	CSVAPHGLATRRGETQYF
TRBV6-6	TRBJ1-2	CASIFLQGTYGYTF
TRBV7-2	TRBJ2-7	CASSLEGTSGLSYEQYF
TRBV13	TRBJ2-1	CASSLWRDVYNEQFF
TRBV15	TRBJ2-7	CATSRSLAGGHEQYF